This T cell receptor beta chain was captured in a study of cytomegalovirus exposure and HLA in healthy donors. Study context: Clustering assigned about four fifths of the approximately 400 genotyped donors to the Caucasian-associated ancestry cluster. Points from the study as a whole: In an earlier analysis, about 87% or about 30%: the productive usage of most TCR beta V segments. Roughly uniform depth of sequencing across donors was assumed in presence/absence analyses. Per published accounts, TCR beta sequences correctly predicted the HLA-A and HLA-B alleles of most subjects.

With regard to this clone: Its antigen remains unknown.

Trimming shortened V by 5 bases and J by 4 bases, and 11 bases separated the two germline ends. This CDR3 region has 13 residues. Germline V gene data show CDR1 as WSHSY and CDR2 as SAAADI. Primers: 60 Vbeta forward and 13 Jbeta reverse. The table came from immunoSEQ multiplex PCR; TCRdb's copy has only in-frame clones and leaves some out. Of 85,000 to 130,000 clones listed, more than 65% are singletons. This receptor was identified in a woman in her fifties or sixties in good health and CMV-seropositive. The rearrangement uses TRBV10-2 and TRBJ1-1, with D possibly matching TRBD1 (5 bases). The specimen was PBMCs. The CDR3 sequence is CASSRTGGTEAFF. For the CDR3, the DNA is TGCGCCAGCAGTCGGACGGGGGGCACTGAAGCTTTCTTT.